Shown below are 5 T cell receptor beta chains from a single sample sequenced in a study of shared clonotypes between healthy human individuals. Some clones are missing from TCRdb's copy, which holds only in-frame ones; the method was immunoSEQ multiplex PCR. The table shows approximately 2.4 million clones, with about 94% occurring only once. The sample taken for sequencing was naive CD4+ T cells sorted from blood. Subset described: CD45RA+ positively selected. These receptors were collected from a man aged 18-30 years in good health.

A note on this clone: The same CDR3 can be traced to other DNA sequences in this sample. The chain is built from TRBV5-1 and TRBJ1-3, with D unresolved. This CDR3 comprises 15 residues. Germline CDR1 is SGHRS and CDR2 is YFSETQ. V lost 5 bases and J lost 0, with 12 bases in between. CDR3 in DNA: TGCGCCAGCAGTCTTGGGCCGTACTCTGGAAACACCATATATTTT. Translation: CASSLGPYSGNTIYF.

With regard to this clone: The identical CDR3 is also encoded by other nucleotide sequences in the sample. The V gene is TRBV18, the J gene TRBJ1-4; D perhaps matches TRBD1 (5 bases). Germline V gene sequence: CDR1 KGHSH, CDR2 LQKENI. V dropped 6 bases and J dropped 0 bases, with 8 bases sitting between them. This CDR3 is built from 14 residues. Here the CDR3 reads CASSQGTTNEKLFF. The CDR3 DNA is TGTGCCAGCTCGCAGGGAACAACTAATGAAAAACTGTTTTTT.

The gene calls are TRBV7-9 and TRBJ2-5, with D tentatively TRBD2 (6 bases). From germline, CDR1 is SEHNR and CDR2 FQNEAQ (reference sequence). The CDR3 is 15 residues long. The V end lost 2 bases, the J end lost 5 bases, and 15 bases lay between the germline ends. The chain's CDR3 is CASSLLGTPLETQYF. CDR3 nucleotides: TGTGCCAGCAGCTTATTAGGGACTCCTCTGGAGACCCAGTACTTC.

In regard to this clone: This same CDR3 is encoded by further DNA sequences in the sample. V is TRBV15 and J is TRBJ2-5, with TRBD1 as a possible D gene (5 bases). The CDR3 is 14 residues long. CDR1 is LNHNV and CDR2 is YYDKDF in the germline V gene (reference sequence). Trimming took 3 bases from V and 3 from J, leaving 11 bases between them. The CDR3 reads CATSRGQKKETQYF. The DNA of the CDR3 is TGTGCCACCAGCAGGGGGCAGAAAAAAGAGACCCAGTACTTC.

The V gene is TRBV6-1, the J gene TRBJ2-5; D unresolved. Germline V gene lookup returns CDR1 MNHNS and CDR2 SASEGT. The CDR3 totals 14 residues. V lost 5 bases to trimming and J lost 0 bases, with 10 bases between them. The CDR3 loop is CASSTLPYQETQYF. The CDR3 region has the DNA TGTGCCAGCAGTACTCTCCCGTACCAAGAGACCCAGTACTTC.